The 13 T cell receptor beta chains in this list originate from one sample, sequenced in a study of blood T cell repertoires in COVID-19. Produced via immunoSEQ multiplex PCR; TCRdb's table is partial and in-frame only. The sample consists of tens of thousands of clones, approximately 85% of them appearing once. The sample was peripheral blood. The receptor set was obtained from a human donor in a cohort sampled during active COVID-19.

This rearrangement joins TRBV9 to TRBJ1-2; 8 bases agree with TRBD1. This CDR3 contains 13 residues. The trim removed 3 bases at V and 8 bases at J, leaving 6 bases unmatched. In germline, CDR1 is SGDLS, CDR2 YYNGEE. CDR3 sequence (DNA): TGTGCCAGCAGCGGACAGGGGATCGGGGGCTACACCTTC. This encodes CASSGQGIGGYTF.

J is TRBJ1-2 and V is TRBV7-9; no definite D call. With 5 bases removed from V and 0 bases from J, the gap between germline ends came to 7 bases. The CDR3 contains 13 residues. Germline CDR1 and CDR2: SEHNR and FQNEAQ (reference sequence). This chain's CDR3 is CASSASANYGYTF. DNA of the CDR3: TGTGCCAGCAGCGCGTCGGCTAACTATGGCTACACCTTC.

This chain connects TRBV7-6 to TRBJ2-7; tentative D call: TRBD2 (5 bases). CDR1 is SGHVS, CDR2 FNYEAQ, per germline. The V gene lost 5 bases and the J gene lost 2 bases, with 13 bases spanning the gap. The CDR3 consists of 14 residues. The CDR3 coding sequence is TGTGCCAGCAGCCCGACCGGGAATACCTACGAGCAGTACTTC. It yields the protein CASSPTGNTYEQYF. Based on the CDR3 plus reference TRBV7-6 and TRBJ2-7, the full variable domain is GAGVSQSPRYKVTKRGQDVALRCDPISGHVSLYWYRQALGQGPEFLTYFNYEAQQDKSGLPNDRFSAERPEGSISTLTIQRTEQRDSAMYRCASSPTGNTYEQYFGPGTRLTVT.

A single count supports this clone. The V gene is TRBV5-1, the J gene TRBJ2-7, with TRBD1 as a possible D gene (6 bases). CDR3 size: 15 residues. Trimming pared 4 bases from V and 6 bases from J, leaving 20 bases between. In germline, CDR1 is SGHRS, CDR2 YFSETQ. The CDR3 sequence is CASSPDGRGWGEQYF. The CDR3 DNA reads as TGCGCCAGCAGCCCCGACGGCAGGGGTTGGGGCGAGCAGTACTTC.

The chain recombines TRBV6-1 with TRBJ1-3; D is unresolved. There are 15 residues in the CDR3. Germline CDR1 is MNHNS and CDR2 is SASEGT. V was clipped by 2 bases and J by 0 bases, with 8 bases between them. The CDR3 nucleotides are TGTGCCAGCAGTGAATTTCCCGGCTCTGGAAACACCATATATTTT. Translating it yields CASSEFPGSGNTIYF.

This clone was counted between two and nine times. The chain links TRBV5-4 to TRBJ1-1, with D perhaps matching TRBD1 (6 bases). Trimming removed 0 bases at V and 4 bases at J, with 16 bases between. Germline CDR1 reads SGHNT; CDR2 reads YYREEE (reference sequence). The CDR3 covers 16 residues. DNA of the CDR3: TGTGCCAGCAGCTTGGGTGGCTGGGGGCGCGCCACTGAAGCTTTCTTT. Its translation is CASSLGGWGRATEAFF.

The V gene is TRBV10-3, the J gene TRBJ1-6; unclear D gene. There are 14 residues in the CDR3. CDR1 is ENHRY and CDR2 is SYGVKD in the germline V gene. V shed 3 bases and J shed 11 bases, with 14 bases lying between them. The CDR3: CAISESMSIPPLHF. The CDR3 DNA reads TGTGCCATCAGTGAAAGCATGTCAATTCCACCCCTCCACTTT.

This chain connects TRBV9 to TRBJ2-3; D call uncertain. CDR1 is SGDLS, CDR2 YYNGEE, per germline. The ends were cut back, 5 bases at V and 3 bases at J, with 19 bases in the middle. This CDR3 has 16 amino acids. CDR3 in DNA: TGTGCCAGCAGTAACGTTTTTCCAGGTAGGACAGATACGCAGTATTTT. Translating it yields CASSNVFPGRTDTQYF. The entire variable domain, with the rest obtained from reference TRBV9 and TRBJ2-3, is as follows: DSGVTQTPKHLITATGQRVTLRCSPRSGDLSVYWYQQSLDQGLQFLIQYYNGEERAKGNILERFSAQQFPDLHSELNLSSLELGDSALYFCASSNVFPGRTDTQYFGPGTRLTVL.

This clone was detected a few times. The CDR3 DNA sequence: TGTGCCAGCAGCTTGACTAGCGGGAGAAACGAGCAGTACTTC. Translated, it gives CASSLTSGRNEQYF. The chain links TRBV11-2 to TRBJ2-7; TRBD2 aligns across 12 bases. The CDR3 runs to 14 residues. From germline, CDR1 is SGHAT and CDR2 FQNNGV. V shed 3 bases, J shed 5 bases, and the junction held 2 bases outside the gene matches.

The rearrangement links TRBV19 to TRBJ1-3, with TRBD1 identical over 7 bases. V lost 4 bases to trimming and J lost 2 bases; unmatched junction nucleotides: 5. This CDR3 contains 15 residues. Looked up from germline, CDR1 is LNHDA and CDR2 is SQIVND (reference sequence). Here the CDR3 reads CASSTEGTAGNTIYF. The CDR3, as DNA: TGTGCCAGTAGTACAGAAGGGACAGCTGGAAACACCATATATTTT.

In its sample, this clone was seen once. V and J are TRBV6-1 and TRBJ1-4; 7 bases agree with TRBD1. Per the germline V gene, CDR1 is MNHNS and CDR2 is SASEGT. This CDR3 is 14 amino acids long. With 6 bases clipped from V and 2 bases from J, the junction kept 3 bases outside the gene matches. The CDR3 DNA reads TGTGCCAGCAGCGACAGGGTTACTAATGAAAAACTGTTTTTT. Its protein product is CASSDRVTNEKLFF.

This clone was seen more than once but under ten times. The chain carries TRBV5-1 and TRBJ1-2, with 10 bases that match TRBD1. The CDR3 loop spans 14 amino acids. The germline V gene encodes CDR1 SGHRS and CDR2 YFSETQ. V lost 0 bases and J lost 7; bases outside the gene matches: 3. The CDR3 is CASSLGDRGLGYTF. In nucleotides, the CDR3 is TGCGCCAGCAGCTTGGGTGACAGGGGGCTTGGCTACACCTTC.

This chain joins TRBV3-1 (or the pseudogene TRBV3-2) and TRBJ2-5, with TRBD1 matching 7 bases. This CDR3 has 15 residues. J lost 2 bases, V lost 3 bases, and 6 bases had no gene match. Germline assignment: CDR1 LGHDT and CDR2 YNNKEL (reference sequence). The CDR3 spells CASSQLGRGQETQYF. The CDR3 DNA reads as TGTGCCAGCAGCCAGTTGGGCAGGGGGCAAGAGACCCAGTACTTC.